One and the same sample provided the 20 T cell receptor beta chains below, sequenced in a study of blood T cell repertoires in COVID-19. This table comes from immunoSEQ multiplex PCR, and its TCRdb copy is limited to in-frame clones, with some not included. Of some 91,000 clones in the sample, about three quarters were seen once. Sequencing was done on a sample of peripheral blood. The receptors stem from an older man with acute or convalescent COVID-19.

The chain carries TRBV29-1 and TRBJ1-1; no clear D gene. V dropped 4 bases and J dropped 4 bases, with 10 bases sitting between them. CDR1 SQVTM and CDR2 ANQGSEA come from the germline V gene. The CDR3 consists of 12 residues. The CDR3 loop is CSVGAPTTEAFF. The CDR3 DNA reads TGCAGCGTTGGGGCCCCCACCACTGAAGCTTTCTTT.

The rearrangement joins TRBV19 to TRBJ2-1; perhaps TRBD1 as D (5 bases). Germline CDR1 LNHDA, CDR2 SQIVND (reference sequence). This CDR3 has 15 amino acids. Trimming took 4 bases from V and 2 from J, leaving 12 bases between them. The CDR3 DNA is TGTGCCAGTAGTACTACAGGTTCGACCTACAATGAGCAGTTCTTC. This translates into CASSTTGSTYNEQFF.

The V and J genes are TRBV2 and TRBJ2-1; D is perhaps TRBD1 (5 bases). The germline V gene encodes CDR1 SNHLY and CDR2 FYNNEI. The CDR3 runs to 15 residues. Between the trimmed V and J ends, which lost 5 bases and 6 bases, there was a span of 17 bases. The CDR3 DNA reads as TGTGCCAGCAGTCAGGATCAGGGAATGTTCAATGAGCAGTTCTTC. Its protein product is CASSQDQGMFNEQFF.

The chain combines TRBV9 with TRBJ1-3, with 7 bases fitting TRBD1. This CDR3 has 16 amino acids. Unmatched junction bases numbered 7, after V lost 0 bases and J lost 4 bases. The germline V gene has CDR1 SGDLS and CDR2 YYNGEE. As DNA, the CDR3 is TGTGCCAGCAGCGTAGCTGAGGGGGCGACCGGAAACACCATATATTTT. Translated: CASSVAEGATGNTIYF.

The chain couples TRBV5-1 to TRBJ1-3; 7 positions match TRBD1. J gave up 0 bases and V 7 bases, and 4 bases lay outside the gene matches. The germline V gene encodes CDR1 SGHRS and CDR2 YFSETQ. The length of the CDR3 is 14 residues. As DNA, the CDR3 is TGCGCCAGCGGGGACAGTACCTCTGGAAACACCATATATTTT. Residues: CASGDSTSGNTIYF.

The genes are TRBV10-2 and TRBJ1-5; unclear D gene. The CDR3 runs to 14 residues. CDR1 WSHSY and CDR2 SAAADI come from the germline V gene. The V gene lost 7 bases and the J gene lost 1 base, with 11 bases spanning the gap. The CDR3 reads CASTPGGSNQPQHF. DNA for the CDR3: TGCGCCAGCACTCCAGGAGGGAGCAATCAGCCCCAGCATTTT.

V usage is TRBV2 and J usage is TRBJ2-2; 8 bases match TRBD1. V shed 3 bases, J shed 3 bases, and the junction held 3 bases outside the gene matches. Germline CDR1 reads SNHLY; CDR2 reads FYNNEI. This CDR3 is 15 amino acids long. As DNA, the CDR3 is TGTGCCAGCAGTGATACAGGGGGGTACACCGGGGAGCTGTTTTTT. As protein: CASSDTGGYTGELFF.

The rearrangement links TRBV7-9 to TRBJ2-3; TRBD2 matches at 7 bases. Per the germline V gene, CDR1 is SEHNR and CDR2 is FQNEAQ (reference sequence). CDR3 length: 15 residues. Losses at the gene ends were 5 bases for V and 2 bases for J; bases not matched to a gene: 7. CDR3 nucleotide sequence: TGTGCCAGCAGCCCGAGCGGGGTTCCCACAGATACGCAGTATTTT. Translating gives CASSPSGVPTDTQYF.

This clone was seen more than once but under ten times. This CDR3 is CASSLGQTLNSPLHF. For the CDR3, the DNA is TGTGCCAGCAGTTTGGGACAGACCCTCAATTCACCCCTCCACTTT. The chain employs TRBV28 and TRBJ1-6; 7 positions match TRBD1. The CDR3 totals 15 residues. Trimming took 3 bases from V and 7 from J; bases not matched to a gene: 6. Per the germline V gene, CDR1 is MDHEN and CDR2 is SYDVKM.

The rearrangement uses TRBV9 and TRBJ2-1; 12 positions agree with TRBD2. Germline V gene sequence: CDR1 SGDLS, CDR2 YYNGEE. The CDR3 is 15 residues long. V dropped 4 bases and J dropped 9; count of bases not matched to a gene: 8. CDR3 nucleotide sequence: TGTGCCAGCAGCCTCCTAGCGGGAGGGCCGGGTGAGCAGTTCTTC. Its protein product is CASSLLAGGPGEQFF.

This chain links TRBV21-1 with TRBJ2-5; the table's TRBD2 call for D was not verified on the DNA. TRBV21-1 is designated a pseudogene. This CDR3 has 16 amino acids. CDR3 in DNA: TGTGCCAGCAGCGCCGGGCCTAGCGGGAGGGGGGAGACCCAGTACTTC. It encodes CASSAGPSGRGETQYF.

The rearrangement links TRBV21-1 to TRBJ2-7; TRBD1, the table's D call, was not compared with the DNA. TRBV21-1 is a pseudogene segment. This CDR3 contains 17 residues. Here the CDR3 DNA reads TGTGCCAGCAGCAAGAAGGGGCTGCCCCAGGGAATCTACGAGCAGTACTTC. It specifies CASSKKGLPQGIYEQYF.

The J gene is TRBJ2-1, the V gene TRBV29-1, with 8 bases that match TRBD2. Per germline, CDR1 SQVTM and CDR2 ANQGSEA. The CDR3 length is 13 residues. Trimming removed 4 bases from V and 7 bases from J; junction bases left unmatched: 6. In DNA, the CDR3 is TGCAGCGTTGCTTCAGCGGGGGCTAATGAGCAGTTCTTC. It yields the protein CSVASAGANEQFF.

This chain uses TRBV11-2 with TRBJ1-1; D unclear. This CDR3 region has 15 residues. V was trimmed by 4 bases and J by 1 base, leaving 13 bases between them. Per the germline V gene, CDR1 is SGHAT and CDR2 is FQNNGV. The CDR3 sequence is CASSSVSTANTEAFF. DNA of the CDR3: TGTGCCAGCAGCTCAGTCTCTACAGCGAACACTGAAGCTTTCTTT.

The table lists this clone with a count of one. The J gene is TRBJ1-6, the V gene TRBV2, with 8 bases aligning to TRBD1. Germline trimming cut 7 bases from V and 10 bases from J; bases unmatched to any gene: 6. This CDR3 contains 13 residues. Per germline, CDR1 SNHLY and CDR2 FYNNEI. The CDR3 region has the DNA TGTGCCAGCACAAGACAGGGGCAATCACCCCTCCACTTT. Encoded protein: CASTRQGQSPLHF.

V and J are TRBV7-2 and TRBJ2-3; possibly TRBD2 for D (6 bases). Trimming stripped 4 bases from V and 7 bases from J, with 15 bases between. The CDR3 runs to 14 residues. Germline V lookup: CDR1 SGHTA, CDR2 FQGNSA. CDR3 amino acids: CASSSRAGRNTQYF. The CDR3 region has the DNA TGTGCCAGCAGCTCTAGGGCGGGGCGGAATACGCAGTATTTT.

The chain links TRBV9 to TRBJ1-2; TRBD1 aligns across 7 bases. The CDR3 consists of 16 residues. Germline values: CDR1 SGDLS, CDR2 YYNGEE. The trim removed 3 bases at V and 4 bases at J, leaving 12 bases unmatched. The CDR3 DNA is TGTGCCAGCAGCGAAACGACAGGGACTGCCGGCTATGGCTACACCTTC. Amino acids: CASSETTGTAGYGYTF.

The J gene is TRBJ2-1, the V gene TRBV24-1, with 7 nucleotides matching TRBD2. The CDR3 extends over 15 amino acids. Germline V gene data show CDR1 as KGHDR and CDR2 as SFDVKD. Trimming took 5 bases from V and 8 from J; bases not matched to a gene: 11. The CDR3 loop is CATSGGSGAVYEQFF. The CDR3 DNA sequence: TGTGCCACCAGTGGTGGAAGCGGGGCGGTCTATGAGCAGTTCTTC.

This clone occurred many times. CDR3 amino acids: CAISDVTGSGYTF. The CDR3 DNA reads TGTGCCATCAGTGATGTGACAGGGAGTGGCTACACCTTC. This chain connects TRBV10-3 to TRBJ1-2, with 7 bases identical to TRBD1. This CDR3 has 13 amino acids. V lost 3 bases, J lost 7 bases, and 5 bases stayed unmatched. Germline-derived CDR1 and CDR2 are ENHRY and SYGVKD.

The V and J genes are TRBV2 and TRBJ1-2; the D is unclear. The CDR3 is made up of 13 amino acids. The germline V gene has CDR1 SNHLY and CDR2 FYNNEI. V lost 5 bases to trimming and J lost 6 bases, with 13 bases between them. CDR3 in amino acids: CASSREIRNGYTF. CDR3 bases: TGTGCCAGCAGTAGGGAGATAAGAAATGGCTACACCTTC. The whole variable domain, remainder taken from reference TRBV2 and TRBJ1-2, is EPEVTQTPSHQVTQMGQEVILRCVPISNHLYFYWYRQILGQKVEFLVSFYNNEISEKSEIFDDQFSVERPDGSNFTLKIRSTKLEDSAMYFCASSREIRNGYTFGSGTRLTVV.